This T cell receptor (beta chain) emerged from a study of T cell responses to AZD1222 COVID-19 vaccine. Study-level findings and limits: The donor group comprised mostly white British people and more females; the analysis possibly underestimated clonal diversity. Across spike, vaccine-associated CD4 TCRs were found, dominant at 160-218 and 743-854.

Remarks on this clone: No antigen is known for it.

CDR1 is LNHNV and CDR2 is YYDKDF in the germline V gene (reference sequence). V lost 5 bases and J 9 bases, leaving 17 bases between the germline ends. This CDR3 has 15 residues. The protocol was immunoSEQ multiplex PCR, while the TCRdb copy is restricted to in-frame clones and leaves out a portion. The sample contains 60,000 to 80,000 clones, 85% of which appear only once. The sample in question was peripheral blood, obtained on day 0 of AZD1222 vaccination. This sequence was found in an adult in good health. The gene calls are TRBV15 and TRBJ1-6; D is uncertain. The CDR3 reads CATSGFGIWSSPLHF. The DNA for the CDR3 is TGTGCCACCAGCGGTTTTGGGATTTGGTCTTCACCCCTCCACTTT.